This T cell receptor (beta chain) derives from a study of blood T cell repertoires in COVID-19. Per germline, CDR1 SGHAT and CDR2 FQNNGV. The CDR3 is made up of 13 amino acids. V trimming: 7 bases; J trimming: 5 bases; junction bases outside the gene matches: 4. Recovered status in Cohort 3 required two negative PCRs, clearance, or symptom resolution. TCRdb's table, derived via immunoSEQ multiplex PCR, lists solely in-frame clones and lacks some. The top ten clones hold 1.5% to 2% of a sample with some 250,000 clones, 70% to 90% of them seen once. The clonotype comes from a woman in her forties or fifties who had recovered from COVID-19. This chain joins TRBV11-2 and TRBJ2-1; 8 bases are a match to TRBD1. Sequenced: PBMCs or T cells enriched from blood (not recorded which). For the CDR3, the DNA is TGTGCCAGCACCTGGGACAGGAACAATGAGCAGTTCTTC. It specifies CASTWDRNNEQFF.